The rows below give T cell receptor beta chains drawn from one sample of a study of blood T cell repertoires in COVID-19. Some clones are missing from TCRdb's copy, which holds only in-frame ones; the method was immunoSEQ multiplex PCR. The data contain about 400,000 clones, 70% to 90% of them singletons. The sequenced sample was PBMCs or T cells enriched from blood (not recorded which). Every receptor here comes from a woman under 40 with acute COVID-19. The CDR3 runs from the conserved cysteine through the conserved F or W. A D gene is named only where the DNA matches it firmly.

CDR3aa	len	v_gene	j_gene	d_gene
CASSPLRVQETQYF	14	TRBV5-6	TRBJ2-5	.
CASRANRQITYEQYF	15	TRBV2	TRBJ2-7	.
CSVTRDPASSDTQYF	15	TRBV29-1	TRBJ2-3	.
CASSLTRDSGSPLHF	15	TRBV7-3	TRBJ1-6	TRBD1
CASSHVAGDPTRNEQFF	17	TRBV3-1/TRBV3-2	TRBJ2-1	TRBD2
CASSLKLSGPQETQYF	16	TRBV5-1	TRBJ2-5	TRBD2
CASSGLNTGELFF	13	TRBV9	TRBJ2-2	.
CASSEVANTEAFF	13	TRBV6-4	TRBJ1-1	.
CASRVGTEAFF	11	TRBV6-5	TRBJ1-1	.
CASTRDRGSYEQYF	14	TRBV2	TRBJ2-7	TRBD1
CASSPTGNDNSPLHF	15	TRBV18	TRBJ1-6	TRBD1
CSVGTGVYYGYTF	13	TRBV29-1	TRBJ1-2	TRBD1
CASSQGTGGVFGYTF	15	TRBV14	TRBJ1-2	TRBD1
CASGPDRSPQNQPQHF	16	TRBV2	TRBJ1-5	.
CASSPSAGRWDNEQFF	16	TRBV9	TRBJ2-1	.
CASSLVVAGTDTQYF	15	TRBV27	TRBJ2-3	TRBD2
CASRQGNYGYTF	12	TRBV6-5	TRBJ1-2	.
CASSSARLQVSYEQYF	16	TRBV28	TRBJ2-7	.
CASSSGARQPQHF	13	TRBV19	TRBJ1-5	.
CASSLRGSDTQYF	13	TRBV4-2	TRBJ2-3	.
CSVDNGNSGANVLTF	15	TRBV29-1	TRBJ2-6	.
CAISLLGQNYGYTF	14	TRBV10-3	TRBJ1-2	TRBD1
CASSRGQGGTEAFF	14	TRBV5-5	TRBJ1-1	TRBD1
CASSSPTGLNTEAFF	15	TRBV4-1	TRBJ1-1	.
CASSLLWGLMNTEAFF	16	TRBV7-8	TRBJ1-1	.
CASSLSPQGTGELFF	15	TRBV5-1	TRBJ2-2	.
CASSPLSSNSPLHF	14	TRBV18	TRBJ1-6	.
CASSLFGTGGSETQYF	16	TRBV5-1	TRBJ2-5	TRBD1
CASSLGGQGSSYGYTF	16	TRBV28	TRBJ1-2	TRBD1
CASSLNRDTRDIPGYAPLHF	20	TRBV19	TRBJ1-6	.
CASRTSGGSDTQYF	14	TRBV5-1	TRBJ2-3	TRBD2
CASSHRQTLQPQHF	14	TRBV3-1/TRBV3-2	TRBJ1-5	.
CASSQDLAGVISGSYEQYF	19	TRBV14	TRBJ2-7	TRBD2
CASSPRRIGDRGRSYEQYF	19	TRBV14	TRBJ2-7	TRBD1
CASSLARTNYGYTF	14	TRBV5-6	TRBJ1-2	.
CASSFPTGATDTQYF	15	TRBV7-9	TRBJ2-3	TRBD1
CASSLSGVEDEGTQYF	16	TRBV5-1	TRBJ2-3	.
CASAEAKSMNTEAFF	15	TRBV9	TRBJ1-1	.
CASSPRLRDQPQHF	14	TRBV3-1/TRBV3-2	TRBJ1-5	.
CASSYSTASGNTIYF	15	TRBV6-5	TRBJ1-3	.
CSVSNYGYTF	10	TRBV29-1	TRBJ1-2	.
CASSKVEAGSYNEQFF	16	TRBV21-1	TRBJ2-1	.
CASSPWLAGVMDTQYF	16	TRBV18	TRBJ2-3	TRBD2
CASSLGTGGSPLHF	14	TRBV5-6	TRBJ1-6	TRBD1
CAISERAGTSAKFNEQFF	18	TRBV10-3	TRBJ2-1	.
CASSPRLAPGELFF	14	TRBV6-5	TRBJ2-2	TRBD2
CASSLALYEQYF	12	TRBV6-5	TRBJ2-7	.
CASSLGTDTQYF	12	TRBV12-3/TRBV12-4	TRBJ2-3	.
CASSYRGWNQPQHF	14	TRBV28	TRBJ1-5	TRBD1
CASGTGGLNSPLHF	14	TRBV5-1	TRBJ1-6	TRBD1
CASSLSYLRGTDTQYF	16	TRBV5-1	TRBJ2-3	.
CASSESAGDLYNEQFF	16	TRBV2	TRBJ2-1	TRBD2
CAISVSQGRGEQFF	14	TRBV10-3	TRBJ2-1	.
CASSPTTGDTEAFF	14	TRBV18	TRBJ1-1	TRBD1
CASSEVSGGHYEQYF	15	TRBV2	TRBJ2-7	TRBD2
CASSLDTLSGGANEQFF	17	TRBV13	TRBJ2-1	TRBD2
CAWSVQEWYEQYF	13	TRBV30	TRBJ2-7	.
CASSPDSARTDTQYF	15	TRBV5-6	TRBJ2-3	.
CASSPGGPGSEQYF	14	TRBV7-3	TRBJ2-7	.
CASSLEQGAYEQYF	14	TRBV11-2	TRBJ2-7	TRBD1